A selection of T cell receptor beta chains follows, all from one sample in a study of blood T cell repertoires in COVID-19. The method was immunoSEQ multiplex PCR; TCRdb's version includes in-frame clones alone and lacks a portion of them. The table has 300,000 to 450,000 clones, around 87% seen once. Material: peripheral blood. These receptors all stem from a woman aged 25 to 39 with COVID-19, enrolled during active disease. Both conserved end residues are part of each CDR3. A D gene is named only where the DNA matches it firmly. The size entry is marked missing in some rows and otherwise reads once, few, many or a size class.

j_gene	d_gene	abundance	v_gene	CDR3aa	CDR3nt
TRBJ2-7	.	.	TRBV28	CASSLSGGLGEQYF	TGTGCCAGCAGTTTATCAGGGGGGCTCGGCGAGCAGTACTTC
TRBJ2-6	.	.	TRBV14	CASSLVPSGANVLTF	TGTGCCAGCAGCCTAGTCCCCTCTGGGGCCAACGTCCTGACTTTC
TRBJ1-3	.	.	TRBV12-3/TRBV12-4	CASSLASGNTIYF	TGTGCCAGCAGTTTAGCCAGCGGCAACACCATATATTTT
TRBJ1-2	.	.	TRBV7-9	CASSLGGQPATF	TGTGCCAGCAGCCTTGGGGGCCAGCCTGCCACCTTC
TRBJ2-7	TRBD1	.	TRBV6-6	CASSYLGQVVLQYF	TGTGCCAGCAGTTACTTGGGACAGGTCGTCCTGCAGTACTTC
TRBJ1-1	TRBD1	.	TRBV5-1	CASRFSGQGGTEAFF	TGCGCCAGCAGATTCTCCGGACAGGGAGGGACTGAAGCTTTCTTT
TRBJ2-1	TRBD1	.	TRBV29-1	CSAWTGQGRNEQFF	TGCAGCGCTTGGACGGGACAGGGGCGAAATGAGCAGTTCTTC
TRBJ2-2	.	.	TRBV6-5	CASSYDGGSLTGELFF	TGTGCCAGCAGTTATGATGGGGGCTCATTAACCGGGGAGCTGTTTTTT
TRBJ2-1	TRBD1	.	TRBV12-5	CASGLTGDEQFF	TGTGCTAGTGGTCTGACAGGGGATGAGCAGTTCTTC
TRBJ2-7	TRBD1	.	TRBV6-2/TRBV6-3	CASSPGQRLSYEQYF	TGTGCCAGCAGTCCGGGACAGCGCCTCTCCTACGAGCAGTACTTC
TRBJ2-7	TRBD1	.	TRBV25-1	CASSGTGEQYF	TGTGCCAGCAGTGGGACAGGCGAGCAGTACTTC
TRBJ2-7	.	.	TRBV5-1	CASSGDPGAYEQYF	TGCGCCAGCAGCGGGGACCCGGGGGCCTACGAGCAGTACTTC
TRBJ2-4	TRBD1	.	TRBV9	CASSPGQGVGKNIQYF	TGTGCCAGCAGCCCGGGACAGGGGGTGGGCAAAAACATTCAGTACTTC
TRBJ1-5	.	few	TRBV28	CASSLSRRGVQPQHF	TGTGCCAGCAGTTTATCGCGCCGGGGGGTTCAGCCCCAGCATTTT
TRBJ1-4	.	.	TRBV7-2	CASSLGVASTNEKLFF	TGTGCCAGCAGCTTAGGGGTAGCTTCAACTAATGAAAAACTGTTTTTT
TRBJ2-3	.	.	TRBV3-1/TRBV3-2	CASSQGGDWTTDTQYF	TGTGCCAGCAGCCAAGGGGGGGACTGGACCACAGATACGCAGTATTTT
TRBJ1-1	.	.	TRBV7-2	CASSLWDNHEAFF	TGTGCCAGCAGCCTCTGGGACAATCATGAAGCTTTCTTT
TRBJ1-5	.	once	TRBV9	CASSEQGGNQPQHF	TGTGCCAGCAGCGAACAGGGCGGCAATCAGCCCCAGCATTTT
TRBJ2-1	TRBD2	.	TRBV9	CASSGLAASYNEQFF	TGTGCCAGCAGCGGACTAGCGGCATCCTACAATGAGCAGTTCTTC
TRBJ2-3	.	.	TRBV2	CATSQGVGLTDTQYF	TGTGCCACCTCCCAAGGGGTAGGGCTCACAGATACGCAGTATTTT
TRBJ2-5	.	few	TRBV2	CASILETQYF	TGTGCCAGCATCCTAGAGACCCAGTACTTC
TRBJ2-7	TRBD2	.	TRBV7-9	CASSDIGGTSYEQYF	TGTGCCAGCAGTGATATTGGCGGGACTAGCTACGAGCAGTACTTC
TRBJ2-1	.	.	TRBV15	CATSDYLGNEQFF	TGTGCCACCAGCGACTATCTCGGGAATGAGCAGTTCTTC
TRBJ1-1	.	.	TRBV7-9	CASSPRGEGTEAFF	TGTGCCAGCAGCCCTAGGGGGGAGGGTACTGAAGCTTTCTTT
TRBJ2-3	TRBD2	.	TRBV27	CASSFDLRGGRPDTQYF	TGTGCCAGCAGTTTCGACCTACGGGGGGGTCGGCCAGATACGCAGTATTTT
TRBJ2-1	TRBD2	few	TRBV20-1	CSASILAGFGEQFF	TGCAGTGCTAGTATACTAGCGGGCTTTGGGGAGCAGTTCTTC
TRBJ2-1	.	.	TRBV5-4	CASSLVSADEQFF	TGTGCCAGCAGCTTGGTCTCCGCGGATGAGCAGTTCTTC
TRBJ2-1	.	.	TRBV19	CASSTLTSLGHNEQFF	TGTGCCAGTAGTACCTTGACTAGTTTGGGTCACAATGAGCAGTTCTTC
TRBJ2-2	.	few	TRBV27	CASTRNTGELFF	TGTGCCAGCACCAGGAACACCGGGGAGCTGTTTTTT
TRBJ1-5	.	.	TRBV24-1	CATSDHSGQYNQPQHF	TGTGCCACCAGTGACCACTCAGGACAGTACAATCAGCCCCAGCATTTT